This TCR beta chain originates from a study of T cells in narcolepsy. On the study more broadly: Donors had narcolepsy type 1 or type 2, or were healthy controls. Study-wide results and caveats: Blood of same and different patients, but not healthy controls, reportedly held recurring autoreactive clonotypes. Some memory CD4+ repertoires had no autoreactive clone sequences. Autoreactive HCRT-specific and TRIB2-specific clonotypes were marked in same-patient CSF-versus-blood CD4+ comparisons.

Turning to this clone: As yet, its antigen is unknown.

This table comes from immunoSEQ multiplex PCR, and its TCRdb copy is limited to in-frame clones, with some not included. This sample yields approximately 30,000 clones, of which approximately 84% are seen a single time; roughly 1% belongs to the top ten. This sequence originates from a human donor in good health. Sample: memory (CD45RA-) CD4+ T cells from blood.

CDR3 region: CSASFGTEAFF. CDR3 coding DNA: TGCAGTGCTAGTTTCGGTACTGAAGCTTTCTTT. This chain connects TRBV20-1 to TRBJ1-1; unclear D gene. V was shortened by 3 bases and J by 5 bases, with 7 bases between the two germline ends. This CDR3 contains 11 residues. CDR1 and CDR2 (germline): DFQATT, SNEGSKA (reference sequence).